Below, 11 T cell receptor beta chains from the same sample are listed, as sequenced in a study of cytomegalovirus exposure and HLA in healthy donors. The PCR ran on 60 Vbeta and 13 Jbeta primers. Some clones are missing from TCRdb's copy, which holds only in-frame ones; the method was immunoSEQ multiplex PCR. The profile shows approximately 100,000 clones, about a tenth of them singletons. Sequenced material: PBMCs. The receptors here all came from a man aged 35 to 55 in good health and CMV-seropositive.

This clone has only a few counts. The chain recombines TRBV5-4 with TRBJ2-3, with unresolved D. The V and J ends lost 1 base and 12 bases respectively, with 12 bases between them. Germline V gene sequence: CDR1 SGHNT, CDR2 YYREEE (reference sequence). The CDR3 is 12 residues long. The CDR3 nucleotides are TGTGCCAGCAGCTTGTTACTAAACGCCCAGTATTTT. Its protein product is CASSLLLNAQYF.

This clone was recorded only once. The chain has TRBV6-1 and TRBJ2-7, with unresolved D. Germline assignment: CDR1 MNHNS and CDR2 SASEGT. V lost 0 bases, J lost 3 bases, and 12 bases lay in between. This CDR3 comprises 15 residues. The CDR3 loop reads CASSEAESTHYEQYF. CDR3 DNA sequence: TGTGCCAGCAGTGAAGCCGAGAGTACCCACTACGAGCAGTACTTC.

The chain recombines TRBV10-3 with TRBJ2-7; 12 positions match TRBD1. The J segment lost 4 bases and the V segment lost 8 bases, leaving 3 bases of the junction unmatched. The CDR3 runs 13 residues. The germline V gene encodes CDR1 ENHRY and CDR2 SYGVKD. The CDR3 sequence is CAIGGQGAYEQYF. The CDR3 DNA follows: TGTGCCATCGGGGGACAGGGGGCGTACGAGCAGTACTTC.

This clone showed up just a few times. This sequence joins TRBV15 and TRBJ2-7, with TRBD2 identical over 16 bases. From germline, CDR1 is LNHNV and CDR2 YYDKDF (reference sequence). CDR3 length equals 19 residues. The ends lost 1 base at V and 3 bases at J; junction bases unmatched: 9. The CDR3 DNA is TGTGCCACCAGCAGAGTAAAGGGGACTAGCGGGAGGGTGATCTACGAGCAGTACTTC. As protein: CATSRVKGTSGRVIYEQYF.

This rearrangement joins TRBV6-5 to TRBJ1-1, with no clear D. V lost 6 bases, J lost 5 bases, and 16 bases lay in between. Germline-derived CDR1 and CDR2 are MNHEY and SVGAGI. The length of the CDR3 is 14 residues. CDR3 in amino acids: CASSPSPRSTEAFF. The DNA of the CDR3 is TGTGCCAGCAGCCCTAGCCCACGGAGTACTGAAGCTTTCTTT.

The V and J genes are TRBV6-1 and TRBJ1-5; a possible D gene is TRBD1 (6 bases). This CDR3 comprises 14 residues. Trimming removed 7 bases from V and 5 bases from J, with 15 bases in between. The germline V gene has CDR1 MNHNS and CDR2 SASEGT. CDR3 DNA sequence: TGTGCCAGCACCCAAACTTGGACAGATCAGCCCCAGCATTTT. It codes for CASTQTWTDQPQHF.

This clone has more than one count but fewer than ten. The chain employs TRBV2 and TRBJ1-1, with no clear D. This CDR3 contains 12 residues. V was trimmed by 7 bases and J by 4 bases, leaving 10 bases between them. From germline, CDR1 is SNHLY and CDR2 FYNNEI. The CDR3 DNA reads TGTGCCAGCATGGGAGGGTTCACTGAAGCTTTCTTT. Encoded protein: CASMGGFTEAFF.

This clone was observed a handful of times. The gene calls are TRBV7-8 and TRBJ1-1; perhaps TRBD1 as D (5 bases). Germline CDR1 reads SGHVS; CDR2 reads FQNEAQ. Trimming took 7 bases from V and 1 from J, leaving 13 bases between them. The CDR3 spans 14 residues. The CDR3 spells CASTHRGQNTEAFF. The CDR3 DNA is TGTGCCAGCACCCACCGCGGACAGAACACTGAAGCTTTCTTT.

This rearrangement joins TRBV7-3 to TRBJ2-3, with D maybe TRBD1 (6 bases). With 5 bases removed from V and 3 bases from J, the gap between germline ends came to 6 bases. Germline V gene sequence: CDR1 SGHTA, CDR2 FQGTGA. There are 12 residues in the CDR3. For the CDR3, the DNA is TGTGCCAGCAGCCAGGGGACAGATACGCAGTATTTT. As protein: CASSQGTDTQYF.

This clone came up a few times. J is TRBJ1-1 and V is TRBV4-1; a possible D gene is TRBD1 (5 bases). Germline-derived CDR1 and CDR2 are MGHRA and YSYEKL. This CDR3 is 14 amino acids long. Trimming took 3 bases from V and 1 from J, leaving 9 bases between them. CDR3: CASSQGQRNTEAFF. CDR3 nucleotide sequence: TGCGCCAGCAGCCAGGGGCAGAGGAACACTGAAGCTTTCTTT.

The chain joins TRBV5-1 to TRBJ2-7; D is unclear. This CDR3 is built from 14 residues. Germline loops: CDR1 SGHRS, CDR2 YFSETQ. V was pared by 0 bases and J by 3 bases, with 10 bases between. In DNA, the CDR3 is TGCGCCAGCAGCTTGGACAGCAGAAACTACGAGCAGTACTTC. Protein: CASSLDSRNYEQYF.